Listed below are T cell receptor beta chains from one sample, sequenced in a study of cytomegalovirus exposure and HLA in healthy donors. This table comes from immunoSEQ multiplex PCR, and its TCRdb copy is limited to in-frame clones, with some not included. The table has more than 65,000 clones, roughly two thirds seen once. Sequencing was performed on PBMCs. The receptors shown here come from a woman aged 45 to 65 in good health and CMV-seropositive. Both conserved end residues are part of each CDR3. Each record gives: D gene, J gene, clone size, V gene, CDR3 DNA, CDR3 protein. A D gene is named only where the DNA matches it firmly. Only part of the rows carry a size: once, few, many, or a class if the clone is expanded.

d_call: -
j_call: TRBJ2-3
clone_size: once
v_call: TRBV6-4
cdr3_nt: TGTGCCACCTCCCTAAGGGGGGATACGCAGTATTTT
cdr3_aa: CATSLRGDTQYF

d_call: TRBD2
j_call: TRBJ2-3
clone_size: medium-sized
v_call: TRBV10-1
cdr3_nt: TGCGCCAGCAGTGCCTTAGCGGGGGGTACGCAGTATTTT
cdr3_aa: CASSALAGGTQYF

d_call: -
j_call: TRBJ2-7
clone_size: -
v_call: TRBV7-9
cdr3_nt: TGTGCCAGCAGCCGAAAACGGGGTAGCGCCGAGCAGTACTTC
cdr3_aa: CASSRKRGSAEQYF

d_call: -
j_call: TRBJ2-1
clone_size: -
v_call: TRBV7-9
cdr3_nt: TGTGCCAGCAGCTTAGTCCGTGGGGGCGACGAGCAGTTCTTC
cdr3_aa: CASSLVRGGDEQFF

d_call: TRBD1
j_call: TRBJ1-3
clone_size: -
v_call: TRBV7-6
cdr3_nt: TGTGCCAGCAGCTTAGAGGGACAGGGGGCGCCTGGAAACACCATATATTTT
cdr3_aa: CASSLEGQGAPGNTIYF

d_call: TRBD1
j_call: TRBJ1-1
clone_size: -
v_call: TRBV27
cdr3_nt: TGTGCCAGCAGTTTTGGCACAGGGGCGAGGGAAGCTTTCTTT
cdr3_aa: CASSFGTGAREAFF

d_call: -
j_call: TRBJ1-3
clone_size: few
v_call: TRBV5-4
cdr3_nt: TGTGCCAGCAGCTTGCTGGGAGGTGGAAACACCATATATTTT
cdr3_aa: CASSLLGGGNTIYF

d_call: -
j_call: TRBJ1-5
clone_size: -
v_call: TRBV6-1
cdr3_nt: TGTGCCAGCAGTCCCAGCAGGCATCAGCCCCAGCATTTT
cdr3_aa: CASSPSRHQPQHF

d_call: TRBD2
j_call: TRBJ2-3
clone_size: -
v_call: TRBV7-6
cdr3_nt: TGTGCCAGCAGCTCGAGGGCTAGCGGGATGAGCACAGATACGCAGTATTTT
cdr3_aa: CASSSRASGMSTDTQYF

d_call: TRBD1
j_call: TRBJ1-6
clone_size: -
v_call: TRBV5-4
cdr3_nt: TGTGCCAGCAGCCCTGGTGGGACAGTGAGTAATTCACCCCTCCACTTT
cdr3_aa: CASSPGGTVSNSPLHF

d_call: TRBD2
j_call: TRBJ2-5
clone_size: -
v_call: TRBV5-6
cdr3_nt: TGTGCCAGCGCCCCGGCGGGGGAAGAGACCCAGTACTTC
cdr3_aa: CASAPAGEETQYF

d_call: TRBD1
j_call: TRBJ1-5
clone_size: -
v_call: TRBV10-2
cdr3_nt: TGCGCCAGCACGGAGGCAGGGGGCATTTGGGGCAATCAGCCCCAGCATTTT
cdr3_aa: CASTEAGGIWGNQPQHF

d_call: TRBD2
j_call: TRBJ2-5
clone_size: -
v_call: TRBV7-9
cdr3_nt: TGTTCCAGCAGCTTAGCGCGGGGGGGACGGTACTTC
cdr3_aa: CSSSLARGGRYF

d_call: TRBD1
j_call: TRBJ1-2
clone_size: -
v_call: TRBV11-1
cdr3_nt: TGTGCCAGCAGCTTAGACAGGGGAAACTCTAACTATGGCTACACCTTC
cdr3_aa: CASSLDRGNSNYGYTF

d_call: -
j_call: TRBJ2-6
clone_size: -
v_call: TRBV9
cdr3_nt: TGTGCCAGCAGCGTCTTATCTGGGGCCAACGTCCTGACTTTC
cdr3_aa: CASSVLSGANVLTF

d_call: -
j_call: TRBJ1-1
clone_size: -
v_call: TRBV21-1
cdr3_nt: TGTGCCAGCATCCTAACAAATCCGGGGGTACTACATGGTGAAGCTTTCTTT
cdr3_aa: CASILTNPGVLHGEAFF

d_call: -
j_call: TRBJ1-1
clone_size: few
v_call: TRBV5-1
cdr3_nt: TGCGCCAGCAAGGAGGGATGGGGAGGAACTGAAGCTTTCTTT
cdr3_aa: CASKEGWGGTEAFF

d_call: -
j_call: TRBJ2-3
clone_size: -
v_call: TRBV6-4
cdr3_nt: TGTGCCAGCAGTCCCGGACAAAGAGCCACAGATACGCAGTATTTT
cdr3_aa: CASSPGQRATDTQYF

d_call: TRBD2
j_call: TRBJ2-3
clone_size: -
v_call: TRBV15
cdr3_nt: TGTGCCACCAGCAGACTAGCGGGGGGGTCGGCAGATACGCAGTATTTT
cdr3_aa: CATSRLAGGSADTQYF

d_call: -
j_call: TRBJ2-2
clone_size: -
v_call: TRBV7-3
cdr3_nt: TGTGCCAGCAGCAACGTAGGGGGGGGACAGGATAGAGCCGGGGAGCTGTTTTTT
cdr3_aa: CASSNVGGGQDRAGELFF

d_call: TRBD1
j_call: TRBJ1-6
clone_size: many
v_call: TRBV25-1
cdr3_nt: TGTGCCAGCAGTGCGGACAGGGGCTATTCACCCCTCCACTTT
cdr3_aa: CASSADRGYSPLHF

d_call: -
j_call: TRBJ2-2
clone_size: once
v_call: TRBV2
cdr3_nt: TGTGCCAGCAGTGTATTTCGCGGGTCCGGGGAGCTGTTTTTT
cdr3_aa: CASSVFRGSGELFF

d_call: -
j_call: TRBJ1-2
clone_size: -
v_call: TRBV5-4
cdr3_nt: TGTGCCAGCAGCTTGAACAGGATCTATGGCTACACCTTC
cdr3_aa: CASSLNRIYGYTF

d_call: -
j_call: TRBJ2-5
clone_size: -
v_call: TRBV27
cdr3_nt: TGTGCCAGCAGTCCATCATCCGGGGAAGTCCAAGAGACCCAGTACTTC
cdr3_aa: CASSPSSGEVQETQYF

d_call: TRBD1
j_call: TRBJ2-7
clone_size: -
v_call: TRBV19
cdr3_nt: TGTGCCAGTAGTAGGGACAGGGGTACCTACGAGCAGTACTTC
cdr3_aa: CASSRDRGTYEQYF

d_call: -
j_call: TRBJ2-7
clone_size: -
v_call: TRBV10-2
cdr3_nt: TGCGCCAGCACAGGCTTTGACGAGCAGTACTTC
cdr3_aa: CASTGFDEQYF

d_call: -
j_call: TRBJ1-4
clone_size: -
v_call: TRBV28
cdr3_nt: TGTGCCAGCAGTTTAAATTTTTATCGGAGAAATGGGACTAATGAAAAACTGTTTTTT
cdr3_aa: CASSLNFYRRNGTNEKLFF

d_call: TRBD2
j_call: TRBJ2-1
clone_size: -
v_call: TRBV19
cdr3_nt: TGTGCCAGTAGTCCGACTAGCGGGGGGTTCTACAATGAGCAGTTCTTC
cdr3_aa: CASSPTSGGFYNEQFF

d_call: TRBD2
j_call: TRBJ2-3
clone_size: -
v_call: TRBV7-6
cdr3_nt: TGTGCCAGCAGCTTGCGGGGGGGTCAGAGCACAGATACGCAGTATTTT
cdr3_aa: CASSLRGGQSTDTQYF

d_call: TRBD1
j_call: TRBJ1-1
clone_size: -
v_call: TRBV2
cdr3_nt: TGTGCCAGGACAGGGTATGACGGGCCGAACACTGAAGCTTTCTTT
cdr3_aa: CARTGYDGPNTEAFF

d_call: -
j_call: TRBJ1-5
clone_size: -
v_call: TRBV6-1
cdr3_nt: TGTGCCAGCAGTGAAGCGGCACTCACAGGGAATCAGCCCCAGCATTTT
cdr3_aa: CASSEAALTGNQPQHF

d_call: -
j_call: TRBJ1-5
clone_size: -
v_call: TRBV5-8
cdr3_nt: TGTGCCAGCAGCTTGACGGCAGGGGCCGATCAGCCCCAGCATTTT
cdr3_aa: CASSLTAGADQPQHF

d_call: -
j_call: TRBJ1-1
clone_size: once
v_call: TRBV13
cdr3_nt: TGTGCCAGCAGCTTACGGGGTAACACTGAAGCTTTCTTT
cdr3_aa: CASSLRGNTEAFF

d_call: -
j_call: TRBJ2-5
clone_size: -
v_call: TRBV6-5
cdr3_nt: TGTGCCAGCAGTTACTCGAGCGGCGTACAAGAGACCCAGTACTTC
cdr3_aa: CASSYSSGVQETQYF

d_call: -
j_call: TRBJ2-2
clone_size: -
v_call: TRBV9
cdr3_nt: TGTGCCAGCAGCGTATATAGCTTCACCGGGGAGCTGTTTTTT
cdr3_aa: CASSVYSFTGELFF

d_call: -
j_call: TRBJ1-2
clone_size: -
v_call: TRBV5-1
cdr3_nt: TGCGCCAGCAGCTTGGACACGGGCTATGGCTACACCTTC
cdr3_aa: CASSLDTGYGYTF

d_call: -
j_call: TRBJ1-5
clone_size: -
v_call: TRBV6-1
cdr3_nt: TGTGCCAGCAGTGAAAGGGGGGGGGATCAGCCCCAGCATTTT
cdr3_aa: CASSERGGDQPQHF

d_call: -
j_call: TRBJ2-6
clone_size: -
v_call: TRBV10-3
cdr3_nt: TGTGCCATCAGTGAGTCAAAAGGAGACTCTGGGGCCAACGTCCTGACTTTC
cdr3_aa: CAISESKGDSGANVLTF

d_call: -
j_call: TRBJ1-5
clone_size: few
v_call: TRBV2
cdr3_nt: TGTGCCAGCAGCCCAACAGGGCCGCCCCAGCATTTT
cdr3_aa: CASSPTGPPQHF

d_call: TRBD1
j_call: TRBJ1-6
clone_size: once
v_call: TRBV28
cdr3_nt: TGTGCCAGCAGTCCCCGGGACAGGGATAGTTCACCCCTCCACTTT
cdr3_aa: CASSPRDRDSSPLHF

d_call: TRBD1
j_call: TRBJ1-2
clone_size: -
v_call: TRBV7-9
cdr3_nt: TGTGCCAGCAGGGAACAGGGGGGCTATGGCTACACCTTC
cdr3_aa: CASREQGGYGYTF